The next 15 T cell receptor beta chains were all read from a single sample in a study of blood T cell repertoires in COVID-19. Produced via immunoSEQ multiplex PCR; TCRdb's table is partial and in-frame only. The data show a few hundred thousand clones, 70% to 90% seen once. The sequenced material came from peripheral blood. All receptors derive from a woman between 50 and 59 years old with acute or convalescent COVID-19.

The chain recombines TRBV18 with TRBJ1-1, with 7 nucleotides matching TRBD1. The CDR3 is 14 residues long. Germline V gene lookup returns CDR1 KGHSH and CDR2 LQKENI. With V trimmed by 6 bases and J by 5 bases, 9 bases remained unmatched. The CDR3 loop reads CASSHRQGWTEAFF. The DNA for the CDR3 is TGTGCCAGCTCCCATAGACAGGGCTGGACTGAAGCTTTCTTT.

This chain uses TRBV19 with TRBJ1-2; 7 bases are shared with TRBD1. J lost 4 bases, V lost 7 bases, and 6 bases had no gene match. The germline V gene has CDR1 LNHDA and CDR2 SQIVND (reference sequence). The CDR3 runs to 13 residues. The CDR3 sequence: CASTRDSPYGYTF. For the CDR3, the DNA is TGTGCCAGTACCCGGGACAGCCCCTATGGCTACACCTTC.

J is TRBJ2-2 and V is TRBV5-1; D unresolved. The CDR3 is made up of 14 amino acids. V lost 7 bases to trimming and J lost 0 bases, with 10 bases between them. Germline V gene data show CDR1 as SGHRS and CDR2 as YFSETQ. This chain's CDR3 is CASLSRANTGELFF. The CDR3 coding sequence is TGCGCCAGCTTATCGCGCGCGAACACCGGGGAGCTGTTTTTT.

The V gene is TRBV24-1, the J gene TRBJ1-5; the match to TRBD1 covers 8 bases. This CDR3 contains 15 residues. The V segment lost 3 bases and the J segment 2 bases; nucleotides outside the gene matches: 2. Germline V gene data show CDR1 as KGHDR and CDR2 as SFDVKD. The CDR3 region has the DNA TGTGCCACCAGTGATGGGGGACAGGGCAATCAGCCCCAGCATTTT. This encodes CATSDGGQGNQPQHF.

This chain connects TRBV7-3 to TRBJ1-1; 10 bases are shared with TRBD1. The CDR3 extends over 15 amino acids. The germline gives CDR1 SGHTA, CDR2 FQGTGA. Germline trimming cut 3 bases from V and 6 bases from J; bases unmatched to any gene: 7. The CDR3 nucleotides read TGTGCCAGCAGCTTGTCCGGGACAGGGGCCTCTGAAGCTTTCTTT. Its translation is CASSLSGTGASEAFF.

The chain has TRBV9 and TRBJ1-1; 9 nucleotides line up with TRBD1. The V segment lost 1 base and the J segment 1 base; nucleotides outside the gene matches: 5. Per the germline V gene, CDR1 is SGDLS and CDR2 is YYNGEE. The CDR3 spans 16 residues. In DNA, the CDR3 is TGTGCCAGCAGCGTATCTAAACAGGGGGCGAACACTGAAGCTTTCTTT. It specifies CASSVSKQGANTEAFF.

The gene calls are TRBV7-8 and TRBJ2-7, with D maybe TRBD2 (6 bases). Germline V gene data show CDR1 as SGHVS and CDR2 as FQNEAQ. The CDR3 totals 16 residues. V shed 5 bases and J shed 1 base, with 18 bases lying between them. This CDR3 is CASSQTWGVGSYEQYF. The CDR3 region has the DNA TGTGCCAGCAGCCAAACTTGGGGGGTAGGGTCCTACGAGCAGTACTTC.

The chain employs TRBV18 and TRBJ1-3; D is unclear. This CDR3 is built from 13 residues. V gave up 8 bases and J gave up 3 bases, with 11 bases separating them. Germline CDR1 reads KGHSH; CDR2 reads LQKENI. DNA of the CDR3: TGTGCCAGCACGATGGGCGTTGGAAACACCATATATTTT. This translates into CASTMGVGNTIYF.

The gene calls are TRBV7-3 and TRBJ2-2, with 11 bases matching TRBD2. The CDR3 is made up of 16 amino acids. J gave up 7 bases and V 4 bases, and 8 bases lay outside the gene matches. From germline, CDR1 is SGHTA and CDR2 FQGTGA. CDR3 sequence: CASSSRLAGKVGELFF. The CDR3 region has the DNA TGTGCCAGCAGCTCTAGACTAGCGGGAAAGGTCGGGGAGCTGTTTTTT.

For the CDR3, the DNA is TGTGCCAGCAGTGTCTTCAACACCGGGGAGCTGTTTTTT. It encodes CASSVFNTGELFF. The chain employs TRBV2 and TRBJ2-2, with D uncertain. Germline CDR1 SNHLY, CDR2 FYNNEI. The V and J ends lost 4 bases and 2 bases respectively, with 5 bases between them. This CDR3 is 13 amino acids long. Supplemented by reference TRBV2 and TRBJ2-2, the full variable domain reads EPEVTQTPSHQVTQMGQEVILRCVPISNHLYFYWYRQILGQKVEFLVSFYNNEISEKSEIFDDQFSVERPDGSNFTLKIRSTKLEDSAMYFCASSVFNTGELFFGEGSRLTVL.

This chain links TRBV7-8 with TRBJ2-5, with D possibly being TRBD2 (6 bases). Germline CDR1 SGHVS, CDR2 FQNEAQ. This CDR3 is 13 amino acids long. V lost 6 bases and J lost 5, with 13 bases in between. The CDR3 here is CASSFWGEETQYF. CDR3 coding DNA: TGTGCCAGCAGTTTTTGGGGGGAGGAGACCCAGTACTTC.

CDR3 loop: CASTRLGALNTEAFF. CDR3 bases: TGTGCCAGCACCCGATTGGGGGCCCTGAACACTGAAGCTTTCTTT. The rearrangement uses TRBV2 and TRBJ1-1; a possible D gene is TRBD1 (6 bases). CDR3 size: 15 residues. Germline CDR1 reads SNHLY; CDR2 reads FYNNEI. Trimming left V 7 bases short and J 0 bases short, with 15 bases between.

The chain combines TRBV18 with TRBJ1-5; D unclear. This CDR3 is 13 amino acids long. CDR1 and CDR2 (germline): KGHSH, LQKENI. The germline V and J ends were trimmed by 1 base and 5 bases, with 6 bases remaining between them. In nucleotides, the CDR3 is TGTGCCAGCTCACCACAACTAGATCAGCCCCAGCATTTT. Translating it yields CASSPQLDQPQHF. Full variable domain (rest looked up from reference TRBV18 and TRBJ1-5): NAGVMQNPRHLVRRRGQEARLRCSPMKGHSHVYWYRQLPEEGLKFMVYLQKENIIDESGMPKERFSAEFPKEGPSILRIQQVVRGDSAAYFCASSPQLDQPQHFGDGTRLSIL.

The genes are TRBV29-1 and TRBJ2-3; D is uncertain. CDR3 size: 12 residues. Looked up from germline, CDR1 is SQVTM and CDR2 is ANQGSEA. V was shortened by 1 base and J by 5 bases, with 7 bases between the two germline ends. This CDR3 is CSVEGAGDTQYF. CDR3 sequence (DNA): TGCAGCGTTGAAGGGGCTGGAGATACGCAGTATTTT.

The chain employs TRBV11-2 and TRBJ2-7; 11 nucleotides align to TRBD2. The CDR3 totals 18 residues. Trimming at V came to 3 bases and at J to 0 bases, leaving 10 bases not matched to a gene. Germline loops: CDR1 SGHAT, CDR2 FQNNGV. The CDR3 region is CASSFRVIAGGSSYEQYF. The CDR3 coding sequence is TGTGCCAGCAGCTTTCGGGTGATAGCGGGAGGGAGCTCCTACGAGCAGTACTTC.